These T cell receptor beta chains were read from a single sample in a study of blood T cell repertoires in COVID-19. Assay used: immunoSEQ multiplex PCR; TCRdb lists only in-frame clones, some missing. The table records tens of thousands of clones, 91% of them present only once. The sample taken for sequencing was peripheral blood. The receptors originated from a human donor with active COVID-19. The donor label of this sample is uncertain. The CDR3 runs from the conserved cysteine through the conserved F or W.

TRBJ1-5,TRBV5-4,CASSGGPAGNQPQHF
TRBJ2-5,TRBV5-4,CASSPGSGRETQYF
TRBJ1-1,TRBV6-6,CASSMDSSYTEAFF
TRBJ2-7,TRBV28,CASKGLDYEQYF
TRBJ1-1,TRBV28,CASSRHLNTEAFF
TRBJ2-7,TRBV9,CASSVADRAYEQYF
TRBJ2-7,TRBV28,CASSSGTYLYEQYF
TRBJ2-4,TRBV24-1,CATSDPREGTKNIQYF
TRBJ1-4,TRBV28,CASSLSGGSEKLFF
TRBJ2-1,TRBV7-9,CASSLASGSFNEQFF
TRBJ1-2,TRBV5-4,CASSLAGESGYTF
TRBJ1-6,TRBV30,CAWTPLTGGRSPLHF
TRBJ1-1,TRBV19,CASRLRDLVAEAFF
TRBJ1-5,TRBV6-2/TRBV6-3,CASSPRGYSNQPQHF
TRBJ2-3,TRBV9,CASSVGTSASTDTQYF
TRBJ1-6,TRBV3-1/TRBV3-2,CASSQELIGDRYNSPLHF
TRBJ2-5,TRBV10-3,CAISLGQGEETQYF
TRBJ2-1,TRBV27,CASIRSGRAFDEQFF
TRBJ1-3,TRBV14,CASSRGRGSGNTIYF
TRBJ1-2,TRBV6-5,CASSNRQGDGYTF
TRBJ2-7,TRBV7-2,CASRRDRGSSYEQYF
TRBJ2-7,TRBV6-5,CASSYSIGASSYEQYF
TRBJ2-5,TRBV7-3,CASSRGGLETQYF
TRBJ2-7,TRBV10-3,CATATGGAGYEQYF
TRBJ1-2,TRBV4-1,CASSQAGLYGYTF
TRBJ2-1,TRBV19,CATTKRDSVSVEQFF
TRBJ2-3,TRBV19,CASSTVADTQYF
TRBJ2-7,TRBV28,CASSLAGAPSEQYF
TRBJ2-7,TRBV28,CASSFPGIYEQYF
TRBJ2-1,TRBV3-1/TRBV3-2,CASSAVLAGGANEQFF
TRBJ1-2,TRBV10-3,CAIGQNYGYTF
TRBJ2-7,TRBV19,CASSTGDEQYF
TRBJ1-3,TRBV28,CASTPGGAGNTIYF
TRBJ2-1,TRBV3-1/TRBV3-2,CASSRGGDFYNEQFF
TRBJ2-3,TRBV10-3,CAISGRLAGVDTQYF
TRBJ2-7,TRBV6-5,CASSRTSGSYEQYF
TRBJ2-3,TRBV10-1,CASGSLTDTQYF
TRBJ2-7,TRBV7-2,CASSLDTSDPSYEQYF
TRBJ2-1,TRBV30,CAWSVTREQFF
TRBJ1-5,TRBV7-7,CASSLAGGGGQPQHF
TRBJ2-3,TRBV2,CASSQQFTDTQYF
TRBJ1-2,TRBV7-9,CASSADIDGYTF
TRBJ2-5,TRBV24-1,CATSDRTGGRETQYF
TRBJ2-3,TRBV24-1,CATSDLRLAGGDTQYF
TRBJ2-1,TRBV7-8,CASSLESAGDNEQFF
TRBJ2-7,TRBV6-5,CASRGSSYEQYF
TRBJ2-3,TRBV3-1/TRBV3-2,CASSVPPGDTQYF
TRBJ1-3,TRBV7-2,CASSLYGQGDGNTIYF
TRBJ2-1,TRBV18,CASSPARSNEQFF
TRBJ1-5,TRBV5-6,CASSFLTGNQPQHF
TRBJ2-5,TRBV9,CASSVGGNPYQETQYF
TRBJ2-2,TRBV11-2,CASSLGGRNTGELFF
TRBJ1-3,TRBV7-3,CASSTPASGNTIYF